This T cell receptor beta chain was sequenced in a study of T cell responses to AZD1222 COVID-19 vaccine. Across the whole study: Pooling of second doses given at about 4 or about 12 weeks was done.

Study-level results: CD4 TCRs covered the whole spike, strongest at regions 160-218 and 743-854. Recipients of AZD1222 seropositive at baseline numbered only 5 to 7. A mostly white British donor set with more females was recruited, and clonal diversity was possibly underestimated.

This clone was detected once. The antigen remains undetermined. Assay used: immunoSEQ multiplex PCR; TCRdb lists only in-frame clones, some missing. This sample yields 150,000 to 200,000 clones, of which about 92% are seen a single time; over 1% belongs to the top ten. CDR1 is SGHTA and CDR2 is FQGNSA in the germline V gene. The CDR3 has 15 amino acids. V was shortened by 5 bases and J by 0 bases, with 13 bases between the two germline ends. The receptor was isolated from an adult in good health. This rearrangement joins TRBV7-2 to TRBJ1-1; D gene ambiguous. The sample was peripheral blood, taken on day 0 of AZD1222 vaccination. The DNA for the CDR3 is TGTGCCAGCAGCCCCGCAGCAGGTCTGAACACTGAAGCTTTCTTT. Encoded protein: CASSPAAGLNTEAFF.